This T cell receptor beta chain came from a study of shared clonotypes between healthy human individuals. This CDR3 has 14 residues. V was shortened by 3 bases and J by 2 bases, with 10 bases between the two germline ends. CDR1 is MDHEN and CDR2 is SYDVKM in the germline V gene. The repertoire was sequenced with immunoSEQ multiplex PCR; TCRdb's copy has only in-frame clones and lacks some. The sample has about 500,000 clones; 77% are singletons. This clone is a singleton in its sample. Sequenced material: PBMCs. V is TRBV28 and J is TRBJ1-2, with TRBD1 as a possible D gene (6 bases). This TCR was sampled from a woman between 40 and 50 years old in good health. Some clones in this sample may be carry-over from other donors' samples. The CDR3: CASSFGGSNYGYTF. As DNA, the CDR3 is TGTGCCAGCAGTTTTGGGGGCTCGAACTATGGCTACACCTTC.